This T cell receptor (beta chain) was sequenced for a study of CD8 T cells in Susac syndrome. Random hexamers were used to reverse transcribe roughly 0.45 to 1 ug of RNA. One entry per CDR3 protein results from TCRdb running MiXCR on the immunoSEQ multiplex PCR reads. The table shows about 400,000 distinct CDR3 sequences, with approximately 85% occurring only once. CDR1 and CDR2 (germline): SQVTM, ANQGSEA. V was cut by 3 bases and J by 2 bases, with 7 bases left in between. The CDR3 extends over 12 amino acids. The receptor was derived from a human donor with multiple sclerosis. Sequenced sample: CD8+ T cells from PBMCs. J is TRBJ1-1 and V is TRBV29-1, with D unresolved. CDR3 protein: CSVESRNTEAFF. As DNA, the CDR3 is TGCAGCGTTGAGTCGCGAAACACTGAAGCTTTCTTT.